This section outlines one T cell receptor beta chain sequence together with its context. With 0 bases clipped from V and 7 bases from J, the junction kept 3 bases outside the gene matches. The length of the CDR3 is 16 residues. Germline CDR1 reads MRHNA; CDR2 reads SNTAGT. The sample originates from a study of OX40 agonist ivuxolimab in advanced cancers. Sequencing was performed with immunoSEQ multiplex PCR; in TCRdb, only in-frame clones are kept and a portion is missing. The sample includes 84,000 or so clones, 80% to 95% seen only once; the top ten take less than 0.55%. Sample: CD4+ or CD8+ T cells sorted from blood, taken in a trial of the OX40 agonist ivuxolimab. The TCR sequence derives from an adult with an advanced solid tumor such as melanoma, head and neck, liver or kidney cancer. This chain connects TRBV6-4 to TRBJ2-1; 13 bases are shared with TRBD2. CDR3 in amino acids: CASSDSGLAGWNEQFF. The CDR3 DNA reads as TGTGCCAGCAGTGACTCGGGACTAGCGGGGTGGAATGAGCAGTTCTTC.